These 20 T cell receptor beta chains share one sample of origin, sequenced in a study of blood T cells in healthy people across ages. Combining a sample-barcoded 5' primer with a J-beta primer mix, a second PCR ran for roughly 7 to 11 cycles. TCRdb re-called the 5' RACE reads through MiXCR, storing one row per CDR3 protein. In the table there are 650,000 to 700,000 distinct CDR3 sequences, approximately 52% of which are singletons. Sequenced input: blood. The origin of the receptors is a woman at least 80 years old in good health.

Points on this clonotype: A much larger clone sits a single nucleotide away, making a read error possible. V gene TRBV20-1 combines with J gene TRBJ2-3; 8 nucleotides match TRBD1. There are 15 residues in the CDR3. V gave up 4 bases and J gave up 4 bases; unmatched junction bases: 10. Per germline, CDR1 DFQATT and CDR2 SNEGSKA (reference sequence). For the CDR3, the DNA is TGCAGTGCTATCGTCAGGACAGGGAGCTCAGATACGCAGTATTTT. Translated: CSAIVRTGSSDTQYF.

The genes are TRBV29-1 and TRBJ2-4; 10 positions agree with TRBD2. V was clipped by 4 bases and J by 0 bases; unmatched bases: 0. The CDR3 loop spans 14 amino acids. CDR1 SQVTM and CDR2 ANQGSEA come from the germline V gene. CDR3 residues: CSVGTSGAKNIQYF. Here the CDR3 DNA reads TGCAGCGTTGGGACTAGCGGAGCCAAAAACATTCAGTACTTC.

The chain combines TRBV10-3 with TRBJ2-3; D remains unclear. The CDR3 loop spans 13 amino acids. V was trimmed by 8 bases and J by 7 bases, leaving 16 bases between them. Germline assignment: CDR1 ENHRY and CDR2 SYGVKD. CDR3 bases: TGTGCCATCGGTGGCGGTATACTAAATACGCAGTATTTT. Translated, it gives CAIGGGILNTQYF.

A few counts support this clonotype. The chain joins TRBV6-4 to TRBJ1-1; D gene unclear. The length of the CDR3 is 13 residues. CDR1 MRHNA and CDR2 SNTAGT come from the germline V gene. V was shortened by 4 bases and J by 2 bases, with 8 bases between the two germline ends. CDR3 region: CASSVATNTEAFF. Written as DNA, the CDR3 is TGTGCCAGCAGTGTAGCGACTAACACTGAAGCTTTCTTT.

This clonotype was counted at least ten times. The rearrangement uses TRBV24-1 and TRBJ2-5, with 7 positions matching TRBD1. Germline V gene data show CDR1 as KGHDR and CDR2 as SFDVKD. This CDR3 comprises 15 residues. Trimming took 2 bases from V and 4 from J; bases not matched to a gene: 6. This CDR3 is CATSDSTTGRETQYF. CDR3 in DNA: TGTGCCACCAGTGATTCTACGACAGGGAGAGAGACCCAGTACTTC.

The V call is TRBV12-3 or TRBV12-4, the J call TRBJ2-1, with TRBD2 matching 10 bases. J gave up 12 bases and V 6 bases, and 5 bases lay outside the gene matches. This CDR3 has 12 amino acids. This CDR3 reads CASSLSGGGQFF. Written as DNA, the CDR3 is TGTGCCAGCAGCTTGAGCGGGGGGGGGCAGTTCTTC.

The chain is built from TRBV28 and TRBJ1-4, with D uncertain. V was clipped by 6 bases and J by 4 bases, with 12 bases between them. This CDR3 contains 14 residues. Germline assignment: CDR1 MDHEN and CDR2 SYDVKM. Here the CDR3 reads CASSRTALNEKLFF. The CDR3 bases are TGTGCCAGCAGCCGGACGGCGCTTAATGAAAAACTGTTTTTT. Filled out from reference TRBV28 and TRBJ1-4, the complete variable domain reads DVKVTQSSRYLVKRTGEKVFLECVQDMDHENMFWYRQDPGLGLRLIYFSYDVKMKEKGDIPEGYSVSREKKERFSLILESASTNQTSMYLCASSRTALNEKLFFGSGTQLSVL.

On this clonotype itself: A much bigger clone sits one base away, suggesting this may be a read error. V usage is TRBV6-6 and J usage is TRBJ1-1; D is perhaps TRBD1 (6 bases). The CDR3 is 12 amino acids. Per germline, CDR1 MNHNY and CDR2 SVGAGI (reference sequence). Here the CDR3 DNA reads TGTACCAGCAGAACACAGGGCTGTGGAGCTTTCTTT. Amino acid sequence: CTSRTQGCGAFF.

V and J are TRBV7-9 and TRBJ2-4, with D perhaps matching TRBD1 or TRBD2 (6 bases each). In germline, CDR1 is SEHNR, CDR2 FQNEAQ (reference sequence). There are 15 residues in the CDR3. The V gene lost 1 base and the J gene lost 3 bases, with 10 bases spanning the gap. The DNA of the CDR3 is TGTGCCAGCAGCTTAGTCAAGGGGGGCAAAAACATTCAGTACTTC. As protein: CASSLVKGGKNIQYF.

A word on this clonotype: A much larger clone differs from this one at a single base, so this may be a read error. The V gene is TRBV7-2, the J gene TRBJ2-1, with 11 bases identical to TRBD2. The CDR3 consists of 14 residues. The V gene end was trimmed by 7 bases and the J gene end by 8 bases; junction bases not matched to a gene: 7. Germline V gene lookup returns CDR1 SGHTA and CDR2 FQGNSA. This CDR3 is CASTGTSGYDEQFF. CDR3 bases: TGTGCCAGCACTGGGACTAGCGGATACGATGAGCAGTTCTTC.

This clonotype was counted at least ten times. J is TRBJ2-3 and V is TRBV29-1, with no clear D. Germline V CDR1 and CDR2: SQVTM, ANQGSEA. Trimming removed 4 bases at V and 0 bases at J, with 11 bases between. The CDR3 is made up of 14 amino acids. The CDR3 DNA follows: TGCAGCGTTGCAATTAGGTCTAGCACAGATACGCAGTATTTT. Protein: CSVAIRSSTDTQYF.

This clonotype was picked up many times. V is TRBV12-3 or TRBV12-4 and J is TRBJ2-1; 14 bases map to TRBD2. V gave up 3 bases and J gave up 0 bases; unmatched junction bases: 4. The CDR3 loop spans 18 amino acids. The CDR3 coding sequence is TGTGCCAGCAGTTTGGGACTAGCGGGAGCGAGCTCCTACAATGAGCAGTTCTTC. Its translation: CASSLGLAGASSYNEQFF.

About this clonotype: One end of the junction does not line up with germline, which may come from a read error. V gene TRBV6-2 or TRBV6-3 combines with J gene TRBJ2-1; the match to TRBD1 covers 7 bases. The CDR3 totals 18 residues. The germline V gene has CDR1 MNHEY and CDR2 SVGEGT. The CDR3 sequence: CAGSYPGQLVGSYNEQFF. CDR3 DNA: TGTGCCGGCAGTTATCCGGGACAGCTTGTGGGCTCCTACAATGAGCAGTTCTTC.

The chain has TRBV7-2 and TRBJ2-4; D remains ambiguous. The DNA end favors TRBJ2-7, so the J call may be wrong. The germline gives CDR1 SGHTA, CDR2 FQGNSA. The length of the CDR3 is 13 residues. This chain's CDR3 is CASSLALLYEQYF. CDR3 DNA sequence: TGTGCCAGCAGCTTAGCACTACTCTACGAGCAGTACTTC.

As DNA, the CDR3 is TGTGCCAGCAGCCTCCTGCGGGGGACCACAGATACGCAGTATTTT. Protein: CASSLLRGTTDTQYF. V gene TRBV7-8 combines with J gene TRBJ2-3, with TRBD2 matching over 7 bases. From germline, CDR1 is SGHVS and CDR2 FQNEAQ. This CDR3 comprises 15 residues. With V trimmed by 5 bases and J by 2 bases, 7 bases remained unmatched.

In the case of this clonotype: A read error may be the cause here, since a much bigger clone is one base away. The chain's CDR3 is CATSGAPNSGADVLTF. Here the CDR3 DNA reads TGTGCCACCAGCGGGGCTCCTAACTCTGGGGCCGACGTCCTGACTTTC. The V call is TRBV15, the J call TRBJ2-6; tentatively, D is TRBD1 (5 bases). The CDR3 loop spans 16 amino acids. Germline V gives CDR1 LNHNV, CDR2 YYDKDF (reference sequence).

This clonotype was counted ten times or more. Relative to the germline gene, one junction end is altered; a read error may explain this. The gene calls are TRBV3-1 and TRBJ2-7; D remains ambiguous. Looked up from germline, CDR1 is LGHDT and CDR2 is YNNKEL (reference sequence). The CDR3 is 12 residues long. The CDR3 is CASSQDSYEQYF. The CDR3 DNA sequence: TGTGCCAGCAGTCAAGATTCCTACGAGCAGTACTTC.

This CDR3 is CASSLSGHREAFF. CDR3 DNA sequence: TGTGCCAGCAGTTTATCGGGACACCGTGAAGCTTTCTTT. The chain carries TRBV12-3 or TRBV12-4 and TRBJ1-1; D is possibly TRBD1 (6 bases). V was shortened by 2 bases and J by 7 bases, with 11 bases between the two germline ends. The CDR3 has 13 amino acids.

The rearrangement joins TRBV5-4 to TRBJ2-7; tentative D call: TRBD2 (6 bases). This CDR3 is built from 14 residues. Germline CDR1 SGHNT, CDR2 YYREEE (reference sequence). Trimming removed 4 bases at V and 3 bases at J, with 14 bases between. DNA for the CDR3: TGTGCCAGCAGCCCGGGAGACAACCTCTACGAGCAGTACTTC. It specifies CASSPGDNLYEQYF.

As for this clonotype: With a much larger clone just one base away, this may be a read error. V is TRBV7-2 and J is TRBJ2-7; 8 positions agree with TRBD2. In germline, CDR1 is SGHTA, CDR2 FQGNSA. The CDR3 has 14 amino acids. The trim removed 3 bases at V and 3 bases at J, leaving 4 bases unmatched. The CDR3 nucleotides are TGTGCCAGCAGCTTTACTAGCGGAAACTACGAGCAGTACTTC. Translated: CASSFTSGNYEQYF.